The sequence of this T cell receptor beta chain was determined in a study of blood T cell repertoires in COVID-19 (dated by TCRdb to the early 2020s). Background on the whole study: Samples covering the acute and convalescent phases of COVID-19 were provided by collaborators in the United States, Italy and Spain. The prospective study material was composed of cDNA or gDNA derived from T cells, B-cell-depleted T cells, or PBMCs. Deeply sampled blood TCRbeta repertoires from subjects exposed to, actively infected with, or recovered from COVID-19 were included in the dataset. The repertoires were made available in a free public database intended to serve as a resource for research on the immune response to SARS-CoV-2. The samples were drawn from two sources: the first 160 participants of the ongoing ImmuneRACE study, and 1,200 or so subjects contributed by 6 global collaborators. A de-identified subject ID, COVID-19 status, age in years and sex were almost always included in the sample metadata. Where available, HLA class I and class II types were taken from metadata supplied by the sample provider and were not determined by assay-based typing. Paper-wide results and their limitations: Clinical and demographic metadata were provided uncurated, with the amount varying by source and participant.

TCRbeta CDR3 regions were amplified from genomic DNA using the immunoSEQ Assay, a bias-controlled multiplex PCR. Processing in the source paper ran as follows. Within the assay, amplification of reference gene primers was used to estimate how many nucleated cells each sample contained. To quantify the absolute abundance of each unique TCRbeta CDR3 rearrangement, sequence reads were collapsed and filtered. For each sample, productive Simpson clonality was calculated by taking the square root of Simpson's diversity index across productive rearrangements. The clones in this table, taken by TCRdb from immuneACCESS, are in-frame only. Not every clone is retained; where verified, under half of the shortfall comes from an unresolved V gene, and the cause of the rest is unknown. The V and J calls and clone size are taken from that table; D and trimming were inferred from the DNA. This sample is represented by approximately 200,000 clones; 80% to 85% of them were singletons. Of the sample, 2% to 2.5% is held by the ten largest clones.

Collaborating institutions collected whole blood in K2EDTA tubes following their own protocols. For TCRbeta analysis, collaborator samples were shipped as frozen whole blood, as isolated PBMCs, or as DNA extracted from either sample type. Details on this clone: No antigen is known for it. No base quality information exists; no much larger clone differs at one position.

Per the germline V gene (reference sequence), LGHDT is the CDR1 and YNNKEL is the CDR2. The CDR3 runs 15 amino acids, cysteine and phenylalanine included. The only DNA kept is the CDR3, 45 bases in frame from the first base. V loses 4 bases of germline sequence and J loses 0 bases, and the interval between the two ends is 12 bases. The rearranged segments are TRBV3-1 (or the pseudogene TRBV3-2) and TRBJ1-1, with TRBD1 perhaps the D gene, on 6 matching bases. This clonotype originated in a woman aged 60-70 years with acute or convalescent COVID-19. Sequences were obtained from peripheral blood. The DNA reads as follows: TGTGCCAGCAGCCCCTCAGGGGTGGTGAACACTGAAGCTTTCTTT. The resulting protein is CASSPSGVVNTEAFF.